The sequence of this TCR beta chain was determined in a study of patients and donors after allogeneic stem cell transplantation. TCRdb re-called the RT-PCR reads with MiXCR, one entry per CDR3 protein. In the table there are 150,000 to 250,000 distinct CDR3 sequences, around two fifths of which are singletons. The V gene's germline CDR1 is SGHDT and CDR2 YYEEEE. Trimming pared 3 bases from V and 4 bases from J, leaving 15 bases between. CDR3 length equals 15 residues. The receptor was isolated from a human donor who was either an allogeneic HSCT recipient or a stem cell or donor lymphocyte infusion donor (not recorded which). It is not recorded whose cells these are; they may come from a transplant donor. The genes are TRBV5-6 and TRBJ2-3, with D possibly matching TRBD2 (6 bases). Sequences were obtained from blood, either unsorted or a sorted T cell fraction (not recorded which). CDR3 DNA: TGTGCCAGCAGCTCGGGACTTAGTCGAGCAGATACGCAGTATTTT. Amino acid sequence: CASSSGLSRADTQYF.